The rows below give T cell receptor beta chains drawn from one sample of a study of shared clonotypes between healthy human individuals. Assay used: immunoSEQ multiplex PCR; TCRdb lists only in-frame clones, some missing. The profile shows a few million clones, just over 90% of them singletons. Sequencing used naive CD4+ T cells sorted from blood. These receptors all stem from a man aged 18-30 years in good health. The CDR3 runs from the conserved cysteine through the conserved F or W. A D gene is named only where the DNA matches it firmly. For some rows the clone size is stated as once, few or many, or as a class when expanded; others skip it.

v_gene: TRBV5-1
j_gene: TRBJ2-7
abundance: once
d_gene: TRBD2
CDR3aa: CASSPTGGKAYEQYF
CDR3nt: TGCGCCAGCAGCCCTACGGGGGGAAAGGCCTACGAGCAGTACTTC

v_gene: TRBV11-2
j_gene: TRBJ2-1
abundance: .
d_gene: TRBD2
CDR3aa: CASSLITGGSYNEQFF
CDR3nt: TGTGCCAGCAGCTTAATTACGGGAGGGTCCTACAATGAGCAGTTCTTC

v_gene: TRBV6-1
j_gene: TRBJ2-3
abundance: .
d_gene: .
CDR3aa: CASTPRWGPTDTQYF
CDR3nt: TGTGCCAGCACTCCCAGGTGGGGACCCACAGATACGCAGTATTTT

v_gene: TRBV6-6
j_gene: TRBJ2-1
abundance: .
d_gene: TRBD2
CDR3aa: CASSYSTSGRANEQFF
CDR3nt: TGTGCCAGCAGTTACTCGACCAGCGGGAGGGCTAATGAGCAGTTCTTC

v_gene: TRBV19
j_gene: TRBJ1-4
abundance: .
d_gene: .
CDR3aa: CASSIDPTSPAKLFF
CDR3nt: TGTGCCAGTAGTATAGATCCCACATCTCCGGCAAAACTGTTTTTT

v_gene: TRBV7-2
j_gene: TRBJ2-7
abundance: once
d_gene: TRBD1
CDR3aa: CASSSGQVPSYEQYF
CDR3nt: TGTGCCAGCAGCTCCGGACAGGTCCCCTCCTACGAGCAGTACTTC

v_gene: TRBV5-4
j_gene: TRBJ2-5
abundance: .
d_gene: TRBD1
CDR3aa: CASSLRQGVETQYF
CDR3nt: TGTGCCAGCAGCCTTAGACAGGGGGTGGAGACCCAGTACTTC

v_gene: TRBV18
j_gene: TRBJ2-1
abundance: .
d_gene: TRBD2
CDR3aa: CASSPVAGTLENEQFF
CDR3nt: TGTGCCAGCTCACCCGTAGCGGGAACGCTTGAAAATGAGCAGTTCTTC

v_gene: TRBV18
j_gene: TRBJ1-1
abundance: .
d_gene: .
CDR3aa: CASSPPRHLNTEAFF
CDR3nt: TGTGCCAGCTCACCACCGAGGCACCTGAACACTGAAGCTTTCTTT

v_gene: TRBV19
j_gene: TRBJ1-2
abundance: once
d_gene: TRBD1
CDR3aa: CASSTTGGGLYGYTF
CDR3nt: TGTGCCAGTAGTACCACAGGGGGAGGTTTGTATGGCTACACCTTC

v_gene: TRBV18
j_gene: TRBJ2-7
abundance: .
d_gene: .
CDR3aa: CASSLGPGAREQYF
CDR3nt: TGTGCCAGCTCACTAGGCCCGGGGGCGCGGGAGCAGTACTTC

v_gene: TRBV6-1
j_gene: TRBJ2-2
abundance: .
d_gene: TRBD2
CDR3aa: CASSETSGGTGELFF
CDR3nt: TGTGCCAGCAGTGAAACTAGCGGGGGGACCGGGGAGCTGTTTTTT

v_gene: TRBV7-9
j_gene: TRBJ1-5
abundance: .
d_gene: .
CDR3aa: CASSSQEGNQPQHF
CDR3nt: TGTGCCAGCAGCTCGCAGGAGGGCAATCAGCCCCAGCATTTT

v_gene: TRBV5-1
j_gene: TRBJ1-1
abundance: .
d_gene: .
CDR3aa: CASSLVGDSNTEAFF
CDR3nt: TGCGCCAGCAGCTTGGTAGGGGACTCGAACACTGAAGCTTTCTTT

v_gene: TRBV6-4
j_gene: TRBJ1-1
abundance: .
d_gene: TRBD1
CDR3aa: CASSSRPWTGATNTEAFF
CDR3nt: TGTGCCAGCAGTTCGCGCCCGTGGACAGGGGCGACGAACACTGAAGCTTTCTTT

v_gene: TRBV2
j_gene: TRBJ1-5
abundance: .
d_gene: .
CDR3aa: CASIGRNSNQPQHF
CDR3nt: TGTGCCAGCATCGGACGGAATAGCAATCAGCCCCAGCATTTT

v_gene: TRBV7-9
j_gene: TRBJ1-2
abundance: .
d_gene: .
CDR3aa: CAMTQGYGYTF
CDR3nt: TGTGCCATGACCCAGGGCTATGGCTACACCTTC

v_gene: TRBV7-8
j_gene: TRBJ2-3
abundance: once
d_gene: TRBD1
CDR3aa: CASSLGQGAGTDTQYF
CDR3nt: TGTGCCAGCAGCTTAGGGCAGGGGGCGGGCACAGATACGCAGTATTTT

v_gene: TRBV7-9
j_gene: TRBJ2-2
abundance: .
d_gene: .
CDR3aa: CASSTGLRGYTGELFF
CDR3nt: TGTGCCAGCAGTACCGGCTTACGAGGATACACCGGGGAGCTGTTTTTT

v_gene: TRBV25-1
j_gene: TRBJ1-2
abundance: .
d_gene: .
CDR3aa: CASSPPGERNYGYTF
CDR3nt: TGTGCCAGCAGTCCCCCAGGGGAGAGAAACTATGGCTACACCTTC

v_gene: TRBV28
j_gene: TRBJ2-3
abundance: .
d_gene: TRBD2
CDR3aa: CASSFPAGGVSTDTQYF
CDR3nt: TGTGCCAGCAGTTTTCCAGCGGGGGGCGTTAGCACAGATACGCAGTATTTT

v_gene: TRBV6-5
j_gene: TRBJ1-2
abundance: .
d_gene: .
CDR3aa: CASSSADIYGYTF
CDR3nt: TGTGCCAGCAGTTCCGCGGACATCTATGGCTACACCTTC

v_gene: TRBV6-5
j_gene: TRBJ1-1
abundance: .
d_gene: TRBD1
CDR3aa: CASSLSTGGTTEAFF
CDR3nt: TGTGCCAGCAGTCTGTCGACAGGGGGTACCACTGAAGCTTTCTTT

v_gene: TRBV4-3
j_gene: TRBJ2-7
abundance: .
d_gene: TRBD2
CDR3aa: CASSQALSVGGSYEQYF
CDR3nt: TGCGCCAGCAGCCAAGCTCTCTCCGTGGGAGGGTCCTACGAGCAGTACTTC

v_gene: TRBV11-2
j_gene: TRBJ1-2
abundance: .
d_gene: TRBD1
CDR3aa: CASSLGGTANYGYTF
CDR3nt: TGTGCCAGCAGCTTAGGGGGGACAGCGAACTATGGCTACACCTTC

v_gene: TRBV2
j_gene: TRBJ1-4
abundance: few
d_gene: .
CDR3aa: CASKGGTNEKLFF
CDR3nt: TGTGCCAGCAAGGGGGGGACTAATGAAAAACTGTTTTTT

v_gene: TRBV5-6
j_gene: TRBJ1-2
abundance: .
d_gene: .
CDR3aa: CASSLGQVRDYGYTF
CDR3nt: TGTGCCAGCAGCTTGGGACAGGTCCGGGACTATGGCTACACCTTC

v_gene: TRBV11-2
j_gene: TRBJ1-6
abundance: .
d_gene: .
CDR3aa: CASSLALNSPLHF
CDR3nt: TGTGCCAGCAGCTTAGCCCTGAATTCACCCCTCCACTTT

v_gene: TRBV30
j_gene: TRBJ1-1
abundance: .
d_gene: TRBD1
CDR3aa: CAWIRDRVTTEAFF
CDR3nt: TGTGCCTGGATCCGGGACAGGGTAACCACTGAAGCTTTCTTT

v_gene: TRBV14
j_gene: TRBJ1-2
abundance: once
d_gene: .
CDR3aa: CASSQETGGYTF
CDR3nt: TGTGCCAGCAGCCAAGAAACCGGCGGCTACACCTTC

v_gene: TRBV4-1
j_gene: TRBJ2-3
abundance: .
d_gene: TRBD2
CDR3aa: CASSQERLAGDSDTQYF
CDR3nt: TGCGCCAGCAGCCAAGAAAGGCTAGCGGGGGATTCAGATACGCAGTATTTT

v_gene: TRBV4-3
j_gene: TRBJ1-2
abundance: .
d_gene: .
CDR3aa: CASSQAVRYGYTF
CDR3nt: TGCGCCAGCAGCCAAGCAGTACGGTATGGCTACACCTTC

v_gene: TRBV7-2
j_gene: TRBJ2-1
abundance: once
d_gene: TRBD2
CDR3aa: CASSLGGGRSNEQFF
CDR3nt: TGTGCCAGCAGCTTAGGTGGCGGGAGGAGCAATGAGCAGTTCTTC

v_gene: TRBV7-2
j_gene: TRBJ2-7
abundance: .
d_gene: TRBD2
CDR3aa: CASSPRGAGERGEQYF
CDR3nt: TGTGCCAGCAGCCCCAGGGGAGCGGGAGAACGGGGCGAGCAGTACTTC

v_gene: TRBV5-4
j_gene: TRBJ2-7
abundance: .
d_gene: TRBD2
CDR3aa: CASSTGREGSYEQYF
CDR3nt: TGTGCCAGCAGCACGGGACGGGAGGGCTCCTACGAGCAGTACTTC

v_gene: TRBV5-1
j_gene: TRBJ2-1
abundance: .
d_gene: .
CDR3aa: CASTLDSTLYNEQFF
CDR3nt: TGCGCCAGCACTTTGGACAGCACTCTATACAATGAGCAGTTCTTC

v_gene: TRBV19
j_gene: TRBJ1-1
abundance: .
d_gene: .
CDR3aa: CASSIMGEGVWTEAFF
CDR3nt: TGTGCCAGTAGTATAATGGGGGAAGGGGTCTGGACTGAAGCTTTCTTT

v_gene: TRBV6-6
j_gene: TRBJ2-5
abundance: .
d_gene: .
CDR3aa: CASSLGPTSNRETQYF
CDR3nt: TGTGCCAGCAGCCTAGGCCCTACTAGCAATCGAGAGACCCAGTACTTC

v_gene: TRBV5-1
j_gene: TRBJ2-3
abundance: .
d_gene: .
CDR3aa: CASSPGQGADTQYF
CDR3nt: TGCGCCAGCAGCCCTGGCCAGGGCGCAGATACGCAGTATTTT

v_gene: TRBV7-2
j_gene: TRBJ2-5
abundance: .
d_gene: .
CDR3aa: CASSLDNLAQETQYF
CDR3nt: TGTGCCAGCAGCTTAGATAACCTAGCCCAAGAGACCCAGTACTTC

v_gene: TRBV5-3
j_gene: TRBJ2-7
abundance: .
d_gene: .
CDR3aa: CASEPQGPTYEQYF
CDR3nt: TGTGCCAGCGAACCGCAGGGGCCCACCTACGAGCAGTACTTC

v_gene: TRBV10-1
j_gene: TRBJ2-3
abundance: .
d_gene: .
CDR3aa: CASSESLVGSTDTQYF
CDR3nt: TGCGCCAGCAGTGAGTCTCTAGTTGGCAGCACAGATACGCAGTATTTT

v_gene: TRBV29-1
j_gene: TRBJ2-5
abundance: .
d_gene: .
CDR3aa: CSVALGQETQYF
CDR3nt: TGCAGCGTCGCCTTAGGCCAAGAGACCCAGTACTTC